The following is a TCR beta chain sequence with its context. The antigen this receptor binds is unknown. No per-base quality is available; no much larger clone lies one base away. The time point label of this sample denotes: about 28 days (+/-7) after the second vaccine dose. Because spike-specific TCR depth and breadth did not differ between the two schedules, AZD1222 recipients who got a second dose at roughly 4 weeks were pooled with those who got a second dose at roughly 12 weeks. Vaccinee samples were obtained from the UK trials COV001 and COV002, which included a single-blind randomized controlled phase 2/3 trial of AZD1222 (ChAdOx1 nCoV-19) in healthy adults. For TCRbeta chain sequencing, PBMC samples from trial participants were taken at day 0 and at day 28 after the second dose. This sample is part of a study of T cell responses to AZD1222 COVID-19 vaccine (dated by TCRdb to the early 2020s). About the full investigation: TCR sequencing was performed for about 240 trial participants, of whom about 210 were given two doses of AZD1222 and approximately 25 were given two doses of MenACWY control vaccine. Trial participants were enrolled by age into 18-55, 56-69 and 70-plus year subgroups, with around 150, 28 and 57 TCR-sequenced participants respectively. What the work shows at the level of the full study, not this receptor alone: After two AZD1222 doses, both the breadth and the depth of spike-specific TCRs were significantly higher than at day 0 and than in MenACWY recipients. Participants were mostly white British, with more females than males. The authors suggested clonal diversity may have been underestimated. Because no day 14 peak-response samples were available, the repertoires could be characterized only after the peak T cell response. The 56-69-year group was small, and its depth increase did not reach significance, likely because of low power. Conclusions about previously exposed vaccinees were limited because only six or seven AZD1222 recipients were SARS-CoV-2 seropositive at baseline. The vaccine-associated CD4 TCRs covered the entire spike protein, and the dominant responses fell in regions 160-218 and 743-854. Nearly half of unique spike-specific TCRs reportedly recognized epitopes outside regions mutated in the B.1.351 and B.1.1.7 variants.

Inclusive of the bounding cysteine and phenylalanine, the CDR3 is 16 residues long. CDR3 DNA only is kept here, 48 bases in frame from base 1. Based on the germline V gene (reference sequence), the CDR1 and CDR2 sequences are SEHNR and FQNEAQ. A distance of 20 bases separates the germline ends of V and J, which lose 5 bases and 4 bases respectively. The CDR3 regions of human TCRbeta chains were subjected to immunosequencing. The source study handled its data this way. TCRs in the repertoires were compared against a reference library of SARS-CoV-2-specific TCRs that had been generated with the MIRA antigen-specificity platform. Breadth was defined as the fraction of unique TCRs that were SARS-CoV-2-associated, and depth was defined as the fraction of total T cells that were SARS-CoV-2-associated. Each spike-specific TCR was assigned to its reactive spike region and to a CD4 or CD8 class using the MIRA data. Log10-transformed breadth and depth values were compared by one-way ANOVA with Sidak's multiple comparisons tests. In TCRdb, the immuneACCESS table is reduced to in-frame sequences with V and J assigned. These tables do not hold every clone; where another copy was compared, an unresolved V gene accounts for under half, and the others remain unexplained. The DNA was the basis for D and trimming; V, J and clone size are from that table. This sample is represented by over 110,000 clones; roughly 92% of them were singletons. In total, the top ten clones hold less than 9.5% of the sample.

The sample in question was peripheral blood, obtained 28 days after the second AZD1222 dose. The receptor's source is an adult who received the AZD1222 COVID-19 vaccine. The rearranged chain carries TRBV7-9 and TRBJ1-2; TRBD1 is a weak D gene call, 5 bases matching. Read as DNA, the sequence is TGTGCCAGCAGCCCGGGGGGGTCATCCGATAGCTATGGCTACACCTTC. It translates as CASSPGGSSDSYGYTF.